The text below deals with one T cell receptor beta chain. This CDR3 is built from 14 residues. V lost 3 bases to trimming and J lost 1 base, with 12 bases between them. Germline loops: CDR1 DFQATT, CDR2 SNEGSKA (reference sequence). The sample originates from a study of blood T cells in healthy people across ages. A J-beta primer mix and a sample-barcoded 5' primer were used in a second PCR of about 6 to 12 cycles. The yield of each sample was at least 2.5 million CDR3-containing paired-end reads. TCRdb reprocessed the 5' RACE reads with MiXCR, giving one entry per CDR3 protein. The table records fewer than 800,000 distinct CDR3 sequences, around 20% of them present only once.

The receptor was isolated from a man in his 70s in good health. This chain uses TRBV20-1 with TRBJ2-5; D uncertain. Sequenced: blood. DNA for the CDR3: TGCAGTGCTAGGGCTGAACCGCTCCAAGAGACCCAGTACTTC. Translating it yields CSARAEPLQETQYF.